Sequencing of this T cell receptor beta chain was carried out in a study of CD8 T cells in ankylosing spondylitis. Concerning this clonotype itself: Its target is unknown.

By quantitative 5'-RACE with molecular barcodes, the TCR beta libraries were made. In TCRdb, the 5' RACE reads were re-called with MiXCR into one record per CDR3 protein. The sample includes approximately 440,000 distinct CDR3 sequences, 17% of them seen just once. The study, taken as a whole, reports: For ankylosing spondylitis blood, a TCR beta motif of eight or nine highly homologous variants appeared characteristic.

Per germline, CDR1 SGHRS and CDR2 YFSETQ. The CDR3 covers 13 residues. The V gene end was trimmed by 4 bases and the J gene end by 5 bases; junction bases not matched to a gene: 6. This sequence joins TRBV5-1 and TRBJ2-7, with 7 bases identical to TRBD1. The source material was blood, either unsorted or a sorted T cell fraction (not recorded which). The sequence derives from a male donor with ankylosing spondylitis. The CDR3 DNA follows: TGCGCCAGCAGCGGGGGACAGATCGACGAGCAGTACTTC. Translating it yields CASSGGQIDEQYF. Drawing the rest from reference TRBV5-1 and TRBJ2-7, the complete variable domain is KAGVTQTPRYLIKTRGQQVTLSCSPISGHRSVSWYQQTPGQGLQFLFEYFSETQRNKGNFPGRFSGRQFSNSRSEMNVSTLELGDSALYLCASSGGQIDEQYFGPGTRLTVT.